This T cell receptor beta chain was identified in a study of blood T cell repertoires in COVID-19. Study at large: PBMCs, B-cell-depleted T cells, or T cells were the source of the cDNA or gDNA that made up the material.

In the source study's methods: Nucleated cell counts were estimated from reference gene primer amplification. The method was immunoSEQ multiplex PCR; TCRdb's version includes in-frame clones alone and lacks a portion of them. The V and J calls and clone size are taken from that table; D and trimming were inferred from the DNA. The data show around 210,000 clones, with almost 90% seen just once and roughly 1.5% held by the top ten. Germline V gives CDR1 LGHDT, CDR2 YNNKEL (reference sequence). The junction had 5 bases not matched to a gene; V was cut back by 3 bases and J by 8 bases. The CDR3 length is 14 residues.

The specimen sequenced was peripheral blood. The chain uses TRBV3-1 (or the pseudogene TRBV3-2) and TRBJ2-1; the match to TRBD2 covers 9 bases. The clonotype was recovered from a young man with active or convalescent COVID-19. The CDR3 loop reads CASSHRGLAHEQFF. The CDR3 DNA is TGTGCCAGCAGCCATCGGGGACTAGCCCATGAGCAGTTCTTC.